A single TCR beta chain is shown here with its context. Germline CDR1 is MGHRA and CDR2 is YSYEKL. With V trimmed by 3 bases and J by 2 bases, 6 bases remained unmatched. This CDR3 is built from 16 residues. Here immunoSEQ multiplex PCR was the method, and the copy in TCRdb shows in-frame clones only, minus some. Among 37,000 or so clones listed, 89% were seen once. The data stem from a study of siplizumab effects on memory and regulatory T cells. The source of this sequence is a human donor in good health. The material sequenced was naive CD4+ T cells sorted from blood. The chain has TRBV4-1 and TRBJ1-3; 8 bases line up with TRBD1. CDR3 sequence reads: CASSQPRTGPGNTIYF. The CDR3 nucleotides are TGCGCCAGCAGCCAGCCAAGGACAGGGCCTGGAAACACCATATATTTT.